One T cell receptor (beta chain) is described in this entry. Its antigen is unidentified. The read comes to an end 3 residues before the CDR3 does, leaving the germline J gene to fill in the end. Per the germline V gene, CDR1 is WSHSY and CDR2 is SAAADI. This CDR3 contains 13 residues. V lost 3 bases and J lost 5, with 7 bases in between. The sample comes from a study of T cells in women clearing cervical HPV infection. Study-wide results and limits: Cases and controls were distinguished at AUC around 0.87 by richness and V genes.

The data were produced by immunoSEQ multiplex PCR, yet TCRdb's version contains in-frame clones alone and is incomplete. Recorded for this sample: tens of thousands of clones. The gene calls are TRBV10-2 and TRBJ1-4, with D tentatively TRBD1 (5 bases). The sample comprised blood buffy coat. This TCR was sampled from a woman between 18 and 69 years old with a cervical HPV16 infection that either progressed to CIN3+ or cleared (not recorded which). Partial CDR3 DNA: TGCGCCAGCAGTGACAGGGAAAATGAAAAA. This encodes CASSDRENEK. The whole CDR3 sequence is CASSDRENEKLFF.